These T cell receptor beta chains were read from a single sample in a study of post-analysis software for immune sequencing data. Via MiXCR, TCRdb re-called the PCR reads, giving one row per CDR3 protein. The top ten clones hold under 9% of a sample with 430,000 or so distinct CDR3 sequences, about 39% of them seen once. The sample consisted of blood. The receptor set was obtained from a girl aged 2 to 10 with multiple sclerosis. Both conserved end residues are part of each CDR3. Each record gives: V gene, D gene, clone size, J gene, CDR3 DNA, CDR3 protein. D genes are given only for firm matches. The listing skips clone size in some rows; elsewhere it reads once, few, many or a size class.

v_gene: TRBV7-3; d_gene: TRBD2; abundance: NA; j_gene: TRBJ2-1; CDR3nt: TGTGCCAGCCGGACTAGCGGGAGTACCTACAATGAGCAGTTCTTC; CDR3aa: CASRTSGSTYNEQFF
v_gene: TRBV20-1; d_gene: TRBD1; abundance: NA; j_gene: TRBJ1-2; CDR3nt: TGCAGTGCTAGGTTGGACAGGGGAAACTATGGCTACACCTTC; CDR3aa: CSARLDRGNYGYTF
v_gene: TRBV5-1; d_gene: NA; abundance: NA; j_gene: TRBJ2-7; CDR3nt: TGCGCCAGCAGCTTGGTACCGAGCTCCTACAATGAGCAGTACTTC; CDR3aa: CASSLVPSSYNEQYF
v_gene: TRBV28; d_gene: TRBD2; abundance: NA; j_gene: TRBJ2-1; CDR3nt: TGTGCCAGCAGTCCACCCCCCGGACTAGCGGGAATCTACAATGAGCAGTTCTTC; CDR3aa: CASSPPPGLAGIYNEQFF
v_gene: TRBV16; d_gene: NA; abundance: few; j_gene: TRBJ2-3; CDR3nt: TGTGCCAGCAGCCAATTCTGGCCAGATACGCAGTATTTT; CDR3aa: CASSQFWPDTQYF
v_gene: TRBV28; d_gene: NA; abundance: NA; j_gene: TRBJ2-3; CDR3nt: TGTGCCAGCAGTTCAGAGGCCCGGTGGAGCACAGATACGCAGTATTTT; CDR3aa: CASSSEARWSTDTQYF
v_gene: TRBV5-1; d_gene: NA; abundance: few; j_gene: TRBJ1-2; CDR3nt: TGCGCCAGCAGCTTGGTGGGGGGGCGTTATGGCTACACCTTC; CDR3aa: CASSLVGGRYGYTF
v_gene: TRBV5-1; d_gene: NA; abundance: NA; j_gene: TRBJ2-3; CDR3nt: TGCGCCAGCAGCTTGGACGGCGGTACCAACTCAGATACGCAGTATTTT; CDR3aa: CASSLDGGTNSDTQYF
v_gene: TRBV20-1; d_gene: NA; abundance: NA; j_gene: TRBJ2-1; CDR3nt: TGCAGTGCTAGACCCCTCCAGAGAAATGAGCAGTTCTTC; CDR3aa: CSARPLQRNEQFF
v_gene: TRBV27; d_gene: NA; abundance: NA; j_gene: TRBJ2-2; CDR3nt: TGTGCCAGCAGTCAGGCGAACACCGGGGAGCTGTTTTTT; CDR3aa: CASSQANTGELFF
v_gene: TRBV6-4; d_gene: NA; abundance: NA; j_gene: TRBJ1-2; CDR3nt: TGTGCCGGCAGCGAAGCTGGGGGGCCCAACTATGGCTACACCTTC; CDR3aa: CAGSEAGGPNYGYTF
v_gene: TRBV4-1; d_gene: NA; abundance: NA; j_gene: TRBJ2-5; CDR3nt: TGCGCCAGCAGCCAACAAGAGGCCTTTGGTAAAGAGACCCAGTACTTC; CDR3aa: CASSQQEAFGKETQYF
v_gene: TRBV20-1; d_gene: NA; abundance: NA; j_gene: TRBJ2-5; CDR3nt: TGCAGTGCTAGTCGATCACCACTACAAGAGACCCAGTACTTC; CDR3aa: CSASRSPLQETQYF
v_gene: TRBV6-1; d_gene: NA; abundance: NA; j_gene: TRBJ1-2; CDR3nt: TGTGCCAGCAGTGACATGACAGGACCTAGCTATGGCTACACCTTC; CDR3aa: CASSDMTGPSYGYTF
v_gene: TRBV12-3/TRBV12-4; d_gene: TRBD2; abundance: many; j_gene: TRBJ2-1; CDR3nt: TGTGCCAGCAGTCTCCGCCTCAAAATAGCGGGAGAGCGGGAGTTCTTC; CDR3aa: CASSLRLKIAGEREFF
v_gene: TRBV12-3/TRBV12-4; d_gene: TRBD2; abundance: NA; j_gene: TRBJ2-1; CDR3nt: TGTGCCAGCTGCCACCAGACTAGCGGGACAATCGATGAGCAGTTCTTC; CDR3aa: CASCHQTSGTIDEQFF
v_gene: TRBV5-1; d_gene: NA; abundance: few; j_gene: TRBJ2-1; CDR3nt: TGCGCCAGCAACGAAGGTAGGGGGTTGCGCTCCTACAATGAGCAGTTCTTC; CDR3aa: CASNEGRGLRSYNEQFF
v_gene: TRBV5-1; d_gene: TRBD2; abundance: NA; j_gene: TRBJ2-7; CDR3nt: TGCGCCAGCAGCTTGAGGGCGGGGGAGACCTACGAGCAGTACTTC; CDR3aa: CASSLRAGETYEQYF
v_gene: TRBV4-1; d_gene: NA; abundance: few; j_gene: TRBJ2-7; CDR3nt: TGCGCCAGCAGCCAAGTTCGAGGAGAAAGGAACGAGCAGTACTTC; CDR3aa: CASSQVRGERNEQYF
v_gene: TRBV28; d_gene: NA; abundance: NA; j_gene: TRBJ2-3; CDR3nt: TGTGCCGGCAGTAAAGGGGGACATGGGGATACGCAGTATTTT; CDR3aa: CAGSKGGHGDTQYF
v_gene: TRBV24-1; d_gene: NA; abundance: few; j_gene: TRBJ1-4; CDR3nt: TGTGCCACCAGTGATCCGGCAGGAGGGGAAAAACTGTTTTTT; CDR3aa: CATSDPAGGEKLFF
v_gene: TRBV24-1; d_gene: NA; abundance: NA; j_gene: TRBJ2-3; CDR3nt: TGTGCCACCAGTGACGGGTCCACAGATACGCAGTATTTT; CDR3aa: CATSDGSTDTQYF
v_gene: TRBV20-1; d_gene: TRBD2; abundance: few; j_gene: TRBJ2-3; CDR3nt: TGCAGTCTCCCGACTAGCGGCGTCACAGATACGCAGTATTTT; CDR3aa: CSLPTSGVTDTQYF
v_gene: TRBV29-1; d_gene: TRBD2; abundance: few; j_gene: TRBJ2-1; CDR3nt: TGCAGCGCCCAGTGGGGACAGGGGACTAGCGGGAGTATCAATGAGCAGTTCTTC; CDR3aa: CSAQWGQGTSGSINEQFF
v_gene: TRBV2; d_gene: NA; abundance: NA; j_gene: TRBJ1-5; CDR3nt: TGTGCCAGCACGGGCAGAGACGATCAGCCCCAGCATTTT; CDR3aa: CASTGRDDQPQHF
v_gene: TRBV5-1; d_gene: TRBD1; abundance: few; j_gene: TRBJ1-5; CDR3nt: TGCGCCAGCAGCTCGGGGACAGGGGAACAGCCCCAGCATTTT; CDR3aa: CASSSGTGEQPQHF
v_gene: TRBV12-3/TRBV12-4; d_gene: NA; abundance: NA; j_gene: TRBJ1-6; CDR3nt: TGTGCCAGCAGTTTAGCTGGGGATCCACCCCTCCACTTT; CDR3aa: CASSLAGDPPLHF
v_gene: TRBV4-1; d_gene: TRBD1; abundance: NA; j_gene: TRBJ1-1; CDR3nt: TGCGCCAGCAGCCAGTGGACGTCCGGGACAGTTGAAGCTTTCTTT; CDR3aa: CASSQWTSGTVEAFF
v_gene: TRBV25-1; d_gene: NA; abundance: few; j_gene: TRBJ2-7; CDR3nt: TGTGCCAGCAGTCTCGAGTTGGGGGGCGCTTATATTGAGCAGTACTTC; CDR3aa: CASSLELGGAYIEQYF
v_gene: TRBV5-1; d_gene: TRBD2; abundance: NA; j_gene: TRBJ2-7; CDR3nt: TGCGCCAGCAGGGCACGGGGGGACGAGCAGTACTTC; CDR3aa: CASRARGDEQYF
v_gene: TRBV28; d_gene: NA; abundance: NA; j_gene: TRBJ2-7; CDR3nt: TGTGCCAGCAGACTCAAGGGGGGCAACTTCCCCGAGCAGTACTTC; CDR3aa: CASRLKGGNFPEQYF
v_gene: TRBV20-1; d_gene: TRBD1; abundance: few; j_gene: TRBJ2-5; CDR3nt: TGCAGTGCCTTTATACCGGGACAGGGAAAAGAGACCCAGTACTTC; CDR3aa: CSAFIPGQGKETQYF
v_gene: TRBV7-3; d_gene: TRBD2; abundance: once; j_gene: TRBJ2-1; CDR3nt: TGTGCCAGCAGCTTATTAAGCGGGAGTCGCGATGAGCAGTTCTTC; CDR3aa: CASSLLSGSRDEQFF
v_gene: TRBV20-1; d_gene: NA; abundance: many; j_gene: TRBJ1-1; CDR3nt: TGCAGTGCTAGAGGGCAACAGGGCCTGCTTGAAGCTTTCTTT; CDR3aa: CSARGQQGLLEAFF
v_gene: TRBV12-3/TRBV12-4; d_gene: NA; abundance: NA; j_gene: TRBJ2-7; CDR3nt: TGTGCCAGCAGTTTAGGGAGCCGGGAATACGAGCAGTACTTC; CDR3aa: CASSLGSREYEQYF
v_gene: TRBV20-1; d_gene: NA; abundance: NA; j_gene: TRBJ2-7; CDR3nt: TGCAGTGCTAGAGACCAAATGAGCTCCTACGAGCAGTACTTC; CDR3aa: CSARDQMSSYEQYF
v_gene: TRBV18; d_gene: NA; abundance: NA; j_gene: TRBJ2-7; CDR3nt: TGTGCCAGCTCAGCCTATCCGGGACGGAACTCCTACGAGCAGTACTTC; CDR3aa: CASSAYPGRNSYEQYF
v_gene: TRBV6-5; d_gene: NA; abundance: once; j_gene: TRBJ1-5; CDR3nt: TGTGCCAGCAGTTACTCTGCGCAGGGTAACAATCAGCCCCAGCATTTT; CDR3aa: CASSYSAQGNNQPQHF
v_gene: TRBV5-1; d_gene: NA; abundance: many; j_gene: TRBJ2-1; CDR3nt: TGCGCCAGCAGCTTGAGTGGGGGGTACAATGAGCAGTTCTTC; CDR3aa: CASSLSGGYNEQFF
v_gene: TRBV6-2/TRBV6-3; d_gene: NA; abundance: NA; j_gene: TRBJ2-7; CDR3nt: TGTGCCAGCAGTTACTCGCAATTTTACGAGCAGTACTTC; CDR3aa: CASSYSQFYEQYF
v_gene: TRBV11-2; d_gene: NA; abundance: once; j_gene: TRBJ2-5; CDR3nt: TGTGCCAGCAGCTTAACTACCAGTAATCGGGTTGAGACCCAGTACTTC; CDR3aa: CASSLTTSNRVETQYF
v_gene: TRBV20-1; d_gene: NA; abundance: NA; j_gene: TRBJ1-5; CDR3nt: TGCAGTGCTAGAGATTTTTTTAACAATCAGCCCCAGCATTTT; CDR3aa: CSARDFFNNQPQHF